These 30 T cell receptor beta chains came from one sample sequenced in a study of CD8+ T cells in alopecia areata. RNA was isolated and reverse transcribed to cDNA, the sequencing template. Sequencing was performed with immunoSEQ multiplex PCR; in TCRdb, only in-frame clones are kept and a portion is missing. The repertoire consists of over 150,000 clones, with less than 70% occurring once and the leading ten covering approximately 15%. Treatment of the sample: oral pan-JAK inhibitor, 5-10 mg twice daily. The material sequenced was CD4+ T cells sorted from blood, taken at week 24, from a patient treated with tofacitinib. These receptor sequences come from a human donor with alopecia areata.

The rearrangement joins TRBV30 to TRBJ2-5; D might be TRBD1 (5 bases). V lost 2 bases, J lost 5 bases, and 21 bases lay in between. Per germline, CDR1 GTSNPN and CDR2 SVGIG (reference sequence). The CDR3 spans 16 residues. The CDR3 loop is CAWSKGWGADTETQYF. The CDR3 nucleotides read TGTGCCTGGAGTAAGGGCTGGGGCGCCGACACGGAGACCCAGTACTTC.

The V gene is TRBV23-1, the J gene TRBJ1-4; a weak D match, TRBD1 (6 bases). TRBV23-1 is treated as an ORF (open reading frame) with a function not yet certain. The germline V and J ends were trimmed by 0 bases and 11 bases, with 19 bases remaining between them. CDR3 size: 16 residues. CDR3 DNA sequence: TGCGCCAGCAGTCAATCGAGCAGGGGCTCCACCCGGAAACTGTTTTTT. It translates to CASSQSSRGSTRKLFF.

This clone occurred a few times. The CDR3 loop is CARGQCGANVLTF. In nucleotides, the CDR3 is TGTGCCAGGGGACAGTGTGGGGCCAACGTCCTGACTTTC. This chain links TRBV27 with TRBJ2-6, with 7 positions matching TRBD1. This CDR3 comprises 13 residues. CDR1 and CDR2 (germline): MNHEY, SMNVEV (reference sequence). The V gene end was trimmed by 9 bases and the J gene end by 3 bases; junction bases not matched to a gene: 2.

The V and J genes are TRBV2 and TRBJ1-5; D gene ambiguous. Germline assignment: CDR1 SNHLY and CDR2 FYNNEI. The CDR3 is 13 amino acids. V lost 8 bases and J lost 1, with 9 bases in between. The CDR3 here is CASLRESNQPQHF. The CDR3 bases are TGTGCCAGCTTACGGGAGAGCAATCAGCCCCAGCATTTT.

This clone turned up a few times. This sequence joins TRBV19 and TRBJ1-1; D remains ambiguous. The V end lost 7 bases, the J end lost 3 bases, and 9 bases lay between the germline ends. Germline-derived CDR1 and CDR2 are LNHDA and SQIVND (reference sequence). The CDR3 extends over 12 amino acids. CDR3 region: CASKDGYTEAFF. CDR3 sequence (DNA): TGTGCCAGTAAAGACGGCTACACTGAAGCTTTCTTT. The full variable domain, rest sourced from reference TRBV19 and TRBJ1-1, is DGGITQSPKYLFRKEGQNVTLSCEQNLNHDAMYWYRQDPGQGLRLIYYSQIVNDFQKGDIAEGYSVSREKKESFPLTVTSAQKNPTAFYLCASKDGYTEAFFGQGTRLTVV.

The chain couples TRBV30 to TRBJ2-2; D not certain. V dropped 4 bases and J dropped 1 base, with 10 bases sitting between them. The CDR3 runs to 14 residues. Germline assignment: CDR1 GTSNPN and CDR2 SVGIG (reference sequence). The CDR3 nucleotides are TGTGCCTGGAAACATTCAGGGAACACCGGGGAGCTGTTTTTT. This gives the protein CAWKHSGNTGELFF. Full variable domain (outside the CDR3, taken from reference TRBV30 and TRBJ2-2): SQTIHQWPATLVQPVGSPLSLECTVEGTSNPNLYWYRQAAGRGLQLLFYSVGIGQISSEVPQNLSASRPQDRQFILSSKKLLLSDSGFYLCAWKHSGNTGELFFGEGSRLTVL.

This chain uses TRBV7-9 with TRBJ2-1; TRBD2 might be the D (5 bases). The germline V gene encodes CDR1 SEHNR and CDR2 FQNEAQ (reference sequence). This CDR3 contains 15 residues. Trimming pared 5 bases from V and 9 bases from J, leaving 20 bases between. DNA for the CDR3: TGTGCCAGCAGCCTCAGAGAGAGGGTGTTCCCTGAGCAGTTCTTC. It specifies CASSLRERVFPEQFF.

This chain uses TRBV5-1 with TRBJ2-1; D call uncertain. The V gene lost 4 bases and the J gene lost 2 bases, with 13 bases spanning the gap. CDR1 SGHRS and CDR2 YFSETQ come from the germline V gene. The CDR3 length is 15 residues. The CDR3 sequence: CASSTAIPTYNEQFF. CDR3 nucleotides: TGCGCCAGCAGCACAGCCATCCCAACCTACAATGAGCAGTTCTTC.

This rearrangement joins TRBV6-6 to TRBJ1-5; TRBD1 aligns across 7 bases. CDR3 size: 15 residues. V shed 4 bases, J shed 4 bases, and the junction held 7 bases outside the gene matches. Germline V gene data show CDR1 as MNHNY and CDR2 as SVGAGI (reference sequence). The CDR3 spells CASSLQGRLNQPQHF. The CDR3 DNA sequence: TGTGCCAGCAGTTTACAGGGGAGGTTAAATCAGCCCCAGCATTTT.

This clone was seen more than once but under ten times. This chain joins TRBV28 and TRBJ1-2, with 7 bases lining up with TRBD1. Germline lookup yields CDR1 MDHEN and CDR2 SYDVKM. V shed 6 bases, J shed 7 bases, and the junction held 5 bases outside the gene matches. The CDR3 runs 12 residues. The CDR3 sequence: CASRTGAFGYTF. The CDR3 DNA sequence: TGTGCCAGCAGAACAGGGGCTTTTGGCTACACCTTC.

The V and J genes are TRBV5-1 and TRBJ1-1; 8 nucleotides agree with TRBD1. This CDR3 region has 15 residues. Germline V gene lookup returns CDR1 SGHRS and CDR2 YFSETQ. The J segment lost 4 bases and the V segment lost 0 bases, leaving 5 bases of the junction unmatched. For the CDR3, the DNA is TGCGCCAGCAGCTTGGGAGGACAGGGTACCACTGAAGCTTTCTTT. Translating gives CASSLGGQGTTEAFF.

This clone was counted a few times. The chain carries TRBV5-1 and TRBJ1-1, with TRBD1 matching over 7 bases. With V trimmed by 6 bases and J by 1 base, 3 bases remained unmatched. This CDR3 has 13 residues. Germline lookup yields CDR1 SGHRS and CDR2 YFSETQ. The CDR3 spells CASMGTANTEAFF. The CDR3 nucleotides read TGCGCCAGCATGGGGACAGCGAACACTGAAGCTTTCTTT.

The chain couples TRBV10-3 to TRBJ2-5; D assignment may be TRBD1 or TRBD2 (5 bases each). There are 15 residues in the CDR3. V was trimmed by 4 bases and J by 5 bases, leaving 17 bases between them. Germline V gene lookup returns CDR1 ENHRY and CDR2 SYGVKD. The CDR3, as DNA: TGTGCCATCAGTGCTCCGCCGGGACGAGGGGAGACCCAGTACTTC. Protein: CAISAPPGRGETQYF.

This sequence joins TRBV6-5 and TRBJ1-4; D possibly corresponds to TRBD1 (5 bases). Looked up from germline, CDR1 is MNHEY and CDR2 is SVGAGI. The CDR3 contains 16 residues. V was shortened by 3 bases and J by 7 bases, with 18 bases between the two germline ends. The CDR3 DNA reads TGTGCCAGCAGTTATACGGCCCCGGGGCGGAGTGAAAAACTGTTTTTT. Translation gives CASSYTAPGRSEKLFF.

Here the CDR3 reads CASSPDPSGTGGGQPQHF. The CDR3 nucleotides are TGCGCCAGCAGCCCGGACCCCTCCGGGACAGGGGGTGGTCAGCCCCAGCATTTT. V usage is TRBV5-1 and J usage is TRBJ1-5; 11 positions agree with TRBD1. Germline V gives CDR1 SGHRS, CDR2 YFSETQ. CDR3 length: 18 residues. The V segment lost 4 bases and the J segment 6 bases; nucleotides outside the gene matches: 15.

The rearrangement joins TRBV4-1 to TRBJ2-7, with D unclear. This CDR3 has 12 residues. V lost 5 bases and J lost 5, with 10 bases in between. CDR1 is MGHRA, CDR2 YSYEKL, per germline. The CDR3 DNA reads as TGCGCCAGCAGCTCCCTATTTGACGAGCAGTACTTC. Its protein product is CASSSLFDEQYF.

This clone has only a few counts. For the CDR3, the DNA is TGTGCCAGCAGCTTCGTTTCAGGACAGGGTAATGAAAAACTGTTTTTT. Protein product: CASSFVSGQGNEKLFF. The rearrangement joins TRBV7-9 to TRBJ1-4, with TRBD1 matching 8 bases. Losses at the gene ends were 3 bases for V and 4 bases for J; bases not matched to a gene: 7. Germline CDR1 SEHNR, CDR2 FQNEAQ (reference sequence). There are 16 residues in the CDR3.

The genes are TRBV15 and TRBJ2-1; 10 nucleotides agree with TRBD1. V dropped 1 base and J dropped 6; count of bases not matched to a gene: 3. The germline V gene encodes CDR1 LNHNV and CDR2 YYDKDF (reference sequence). The CDR3 is 15 residues long. The CDR3 region is CATSRGGQGSNEQFF. The CDR3 DNA reads as TGTGCCACCAGCAGAGGGGGACAGGGGTCCAATGAGCAGTTCTTC.

The CDR3 spells CSARGGRELRNEQFF. As DNA, the CDR3 is TGCAGCGCTAGAGGGGGCAGGGAATTGCGCAATGAGCAGTTCTTC. V usage is TRBV29-1 and J usage is TRBJ2-1; TRBD1 agrees at 7 bases. This CDR3 is built from 15 residues. Germline V lookup: CDR1 SQVTM, CDR2 ANQGSEA. The V and J ends lost 7 bases and 6 bases, in that order; junction bases with no gene match: 15.

The table lists this clone with a few counts. This chain uses TRBV6-5 with TRBJ2-1; a possible D gene is TRBD1 (5 bases). CDR1 MNHEY and CDR2 SVGAGI come from the germline V gene. The CDR3 is made up of 13 amino acids. Trimming took 4 bases from V and 9 from J, leaving 13 bases between them. Written as DNA, the CDR3 is TGTGCCAGCAGTTCTGTTAGGGGCGCTGAGCAGTTCTTC. Translation: CASSSVRGAEQFF.

The V gene is TRBV29-1, the J gene TRBJ2-7, with unresolved D. The germline V and J ends were trimmed by 1 base and 0 bases, with 7 bases remaining between them. CDR3 length equals 13 residues. Per the germline V gene, CDR1 is SQVTM and CDR2 is ANQGSEA. The CDR3 nucleotides read TGCAGCGTTGAAGGGGGTGGCTCCTACGAGCAGTACTTC. Its translation: CSVEGGGSYEQYF.

The V gene is TRBV19, the J gene TRBJ2-3; D gene ambiguous. Germline CDR1 LNHDA, CDR2 SQIVND (reference sequence). CDR3 size: 15 residues. The ends were cut back, 9 bases at V and 0 bases at J, with 16 bases in the middle. CDR3 in DNA: TGTGCCAGCGCCCGGCTAGGCGCTAGCACAGATACGCAGTATTTT. Translating gives CASARLGASTDTQYF.

The gene calls are TRBV2 and TRBJ2-1; TRBD2 matches 7 bases. V lost 7 bases and J lost 6; bases outside the gene matches: 6. The CDR3 consists of 13 residues. The germline V gene encodes CDR1 SNHLY and CDR2 FYNNEI. The CDR3 nucleotides are TGTGCCAGCAACCTAGCGGTAATCAATGAGCAGTTCTTC. It translates to CASNLAVINEQFF.

This clone has just a few counts. The CDR3 nucleotides are TGCAGCGGGGGGCCGGGGAGAGATACGCAGTATTTT. Its protein is CSGGPGRDTQYF. The chain carries TRBV29-1 and TRBJ2-3; D possibly corresponds to TRBD1 (6 bases). The CDR3 loop spans 12 amino acids. Germline assignment: CDR1 SQVTM and CDR2 ANQGSEA. The V end was cut by 7 bases, the J end by 5 bases, with 13 bases between.

This clone was found a few times. CDR3 in amino acids: CASSLKFETQYF. The CDR3 DNA reads TGTGCCAGCAGCTTAAAGTTTGAGACCCAGTACTTC. The V gene is TRBV11-2, the J gene TRBJ2-5, with D unresolved. V lost 2 bases and J lost 5, with 6 bases in between. This CDR3 has 12 amino acids. Germline lookup yields CDR1 SGHAT and CDR2 FQNNGV.

V is TRBV6-1 and J is TRBJ2-3, with 13 bases lining up with TRBD2. Unmatched junction bases numbered 6, after V lost 4 bases and J lost 2 bases. The CDR3 has 17 residues. The germline V gene encodes CDR1 MNHNS and CDR2 SASEGT. The CDR3 DNA sequence: TGTGCCAGCAGTGCTACTAGCGGGGGGGCCTTCACAGATACGCAGTATTTT. It translates to CASSATSGGAFTDTQYF.

The chain uses TRBV30 and TRBJ1-2, with 7 bases identical to TRBD1. This CDR3 has 13 amino acids. J lost 8 bases, V lost 2 bases, and 8 bases had no gene match. Germline CDR1 reads GTSNPN; CDR2 reads SVGIG (reference sequence). The CDR3 protein is CAWSPDRVGGYTF. The CDR3 region has the DNA TGTGCCTGGAGTCCAGACAGGGTAGGGGGCTACACCTTC.

This clone was seen a handful of times. The genes are TRBV29-1 and TRBJ2-7; tentative D call: TRBD1 (6 bases). Germline V gene lookup returns CDR1 SQVTM and CDR2 ANQGSEA. CDR3 size: 12 residues. V gave up 6 bases and J gave up 4 bases, with 13 bases separating them. DNA of the CDR3: TGCAGCGTAGCCGGGACAAGGTACGAGCAGTACTTC. This sequence encodes CSVAGTRYEQYF.

The chain recombines TRBV2 with TRBJ1-5; maybe TRBD1 (6 bases). Germline values: CDR1 SNHLY, CDR2 FYNNEI. V lost 5 bases and J lost 4, with 15 bases in between. This CDR3 contains 15 residues. The CDR3 here is CASSFGDIWNQPQHF. As DNA, the CDR3 is TGTGCCAGCAGTTTCGGGGACATTTGGAATCAGCCCCAGCATTTT.

This clone was found a few times. The J gene is TRBJ1-2, the V gene TRBV6-5, with TRBD1 matching over 7 bases. CDR1 and CDR2 from the germline V gene are MNHEY and SVGAGI. The CDR3 covers 12 residues. Trimming removed 9 bases from V and 6 bases from J; junction bases left unmatched: 7. The CDR3 DNA is TGTGCCAGTACCCAGGGGGGCGATGGCTACACCTTC. Its protein is CASTQGGDGYTF.